This TCR beta chain was recorded in a study of OX40 agonist ivuxolimab in advanced cancers. Study-wide results and limits: Clonal expansion by week 6 occurred in CD4+ and CD8+ blood T cells (at 0.1 to 3.0 mg/kg).

The assay was immunoSEQ multiplex PCR, and TCRdb's table has in-frame clones only and misses some. The sample has 65,000 to 95,000 clones, roughly 80% seen once. A note on this clone: No antigen is known for it.

Trimming took 0 bases from V and 0 from J; bases not matched to a gene: 2. This CDR3 contains 17 residues. Germline CDR1 reads WNHNN; CDR2 reads SYGVQD (reference sequence). Autoimmune disease history or systemic immunosuppression disqualified patients. Source: CD4+ or CD8+ T cells sorted from blood, taken in a trial of the OX40 agonist ivuxolimab. The TCR comes from an adult with an advanced solid tumor such as melanoma, head and neck, liver or kidney cancer. The rearrangement links TRBV10-1 to TRBJ2-7; TRBD2 agrees at 13 bases. DNA for the CDR3: TGCGCCAGCAGTGAGTCCCGGACTAGCGGGGGCTCCTACGAGCAGTACTTC. Translating it yields CASSESRTSGGSYEQYF.